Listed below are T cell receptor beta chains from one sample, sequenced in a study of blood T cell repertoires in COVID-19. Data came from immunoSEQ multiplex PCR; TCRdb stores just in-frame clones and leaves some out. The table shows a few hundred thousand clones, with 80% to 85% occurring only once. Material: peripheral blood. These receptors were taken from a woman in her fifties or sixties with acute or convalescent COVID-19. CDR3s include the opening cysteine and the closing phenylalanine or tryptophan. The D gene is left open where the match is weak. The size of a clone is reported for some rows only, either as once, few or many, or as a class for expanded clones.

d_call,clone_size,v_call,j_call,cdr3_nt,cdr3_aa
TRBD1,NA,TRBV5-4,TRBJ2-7,TGTGCCAGCAGCCGCGGGACAGGGGAGCCCTACGAGCAGTACTTC,CASSRGTGEPYEQYF
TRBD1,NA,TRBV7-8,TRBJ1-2,TGTGCCAGCAGCTTAGGACACCGGGACAGCACCTATGGCTACACCTTC,CASSLGHRDSTYGYTF
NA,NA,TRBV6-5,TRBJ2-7,TGTGCCAGCAGTTACTCTCGGGACATTTTTTACGAGCAGTACTTC,CASSYSRDIFYEQYF
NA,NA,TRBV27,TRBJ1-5,TGTGCCAGCAGGCCTGACAAGGGGAGGCAGCCCCAGCATTTT,CASRPDKGRQPQHF
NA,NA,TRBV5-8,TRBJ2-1,TGTGCCTCGCGCGCCGAGAGCTCCTACAATGAGCAGTTCTTC,CASRAESSYNEQFF
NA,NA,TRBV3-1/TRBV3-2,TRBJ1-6,TGTGCCAGCCAGGGTGCTGGTGTTTTTTCACCCCTCCACTTT,CASQGAGVFSPLHF
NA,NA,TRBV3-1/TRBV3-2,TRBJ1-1,TGTGCCAGCAGCCAAGTCGAGGGCACTGAAGCTTTCTTT,CASSQVEGTEAFF
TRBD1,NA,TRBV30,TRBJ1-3,TGTGCCTGGAGCAATCCAGGGGGCATCTCTGGAAACACCATATATTTT,CAWSNPGGISGNTIYF
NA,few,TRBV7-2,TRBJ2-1,TGTGCCAGCAGCTTAGTGCTGGGGGCCAATGAGCAGTTCTTC,CASSLVLGANEQFF
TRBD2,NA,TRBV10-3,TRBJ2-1,TGTGCCATCACTAGCGGGCAGGGGGAGCAGTTCTTC,CAITSGQGEQFF
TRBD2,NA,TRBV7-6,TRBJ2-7,TGTGCCAGCAGCACGGGAGGGGAGCAGTACTTC,CASSTGGEQYF
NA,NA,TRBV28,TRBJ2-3,TGTGCCAGCAGTATTCTAGCGCTGACATCAGATACGCAGTATTTT,CASSILALTSDTQYF
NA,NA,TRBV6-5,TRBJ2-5,TGTGCCAGCTGCCCGATCTCGACATCCCAAGAGACCCAGTACTTC,CASCPISTSQETQYF
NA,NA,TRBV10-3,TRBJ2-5,TGTGCCATCGGACTACACCAAGAGACCCAGTACTTC,CAIGLHQETQYF
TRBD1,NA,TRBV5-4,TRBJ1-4,TGTGCCAGCAGCCCTGGACAGGGCGGTGTAGCTAATGAAAAACTGTTTTTT,CASSPGQGGVANEKLFF
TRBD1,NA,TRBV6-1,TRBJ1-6,TGTGCCAGCAGCACCCGGGACAGGGATAATTCACCCCTCCACTTT,CASSTRDRDNSPLHF
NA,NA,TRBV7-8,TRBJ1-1,TGTGCCAGCAGCTTAGGTATAGCAGGGGTAGCTTTCTTT,CASSLGIAGVAFF
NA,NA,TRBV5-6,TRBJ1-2,TGTGCCAGCAGCTTGTTCTCAGGGGATCGGGGTGGCTACACCTTC,CASSLFSGDRGGYTF
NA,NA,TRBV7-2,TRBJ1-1,TGTGCCAGCAGCCCCCTTTACGGGAGAGACACTGAAGCTTTCTTT,CASSPLYGRDTEAFF
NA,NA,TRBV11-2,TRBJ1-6,TGTGCCAGCAGCTTAGGGCAGGGAGGCTGGTTTTCACCCCTCCACTTT,CASSLGQGGWFSPLHF
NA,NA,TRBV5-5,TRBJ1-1,TGTGCCAGCAGCTCGAAACCGGGACACACAAACACTGAAGCTTTCTTT,CASSSKPGHTNTEAFF
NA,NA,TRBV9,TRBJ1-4,TGTGCCAGCAGCGTAGAGGACTCTAGGAGCGAAAAACTGTTTTTT,CASSVEDSRSEKLFF
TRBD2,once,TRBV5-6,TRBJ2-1,TGTGCCAGCACCCCGGGACTAGCTTACAATGAGCAGTTCTTC,CASTPGLAYNEQFF
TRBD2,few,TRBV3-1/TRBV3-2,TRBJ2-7,TGTGCCAGCTCCATTGGAGCGGGAAGCTCCTACGAGCAGTACTTC,CASSIGAGSSYEQYF
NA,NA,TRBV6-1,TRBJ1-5,TGTGCCAGCAGTGAAGGGGGGGGGAATCAGCCCCAGCATTTT,CASSEGGGNQPQHF